The 27 T cell receptor beta chains below come from one sample, sequenced in a study of shared clonotypes between healthy human individuals. Here immunoSEQ multiplex PCR was the method, and the copy in TCRdb shows in-frame clones only, minus some. The data hold over 800,000 clones, with about 91% observed a single time. Naive CD8 isolation took CD45RO-negative cells positively selected for CCR7 and excluded terminally differentiated effector memory CD45RA+ cells. Sequencing was performed on naive CD8+ T cells sorted from blood. The receptors were sampled from a man in his thirties or forties in good health.

The J gene is TRBJ2-1, the V gene TRBV29-1, with 13 bases matching TRBD2. Looked up from germline, CDR1 is SQVTM and CDR2 is ANQGSEA. The CDR3 sequence is 14 residues long. V dropped 7 bases and J dropped 5; count of bases not matched to a gene: 5. The CDR3 spells CSATSGRSHNEQFF. The CDR3 DNA reads TGCAGCGCGACTAGCGGGAGGAGCCACAATGAGCAGTTCTTC.

V gene TRBV9 combines with J gene TRBJ2-2; possible D gene TRBD2, 5 bases. The CDR3 runs to 13 residues. V was clipped by 0 bases and J by 10 bases, with 10 bases between them. The germline gives CDR1 SGDLS, CDR2 YYNGEE. The CDR3 spells CASSVGGLEELFF. DNA for the CDR3: TGTGCCAGCAGCGTAGGAGGGTTGGAGGAGCTGTTTTTT.

V and J are TRBV4-1 and TRBJ2-3; 9 bases line up with TRBD2. Germline values: CDR1 MGHRA, CDR2 YSYEKL. There are 17 residues in the CDR3. V shed 2 bases, J shed 0 bases, and the junction held 6 bases outside the gene matches. The CDR3 is CASSQSPSGVSTDTQYF. The DNA for the CDR3 is TGCGCCAGCAGCCAATCACCTAGCGGGGTGAGCACAGATACGCAGTATTTT.

The V gene is TRBV28, the J gene TRBJ1-4; perhaps TRBD1 as D (5 bases). Per germline, CDR1 MDHEN and CDR2 SYDVKM. This CDR3 contains 16 residues. V lost 2 bases, J lost 0 bases, and 10 bases lay in between. In DNA, the CDR3 is TGTGCCAGCAGTTTAGGGACGTTTGCAACTAATGAAAAACTGTTTTTT. Translating it yields CASSLGTFATNEKLFF.

The V and J genes are TRBV7-3 and TRBJ2-3; 10 bases fit TRBD1. V lost 7 bases to trimming and J lost 5 bases; unmatched junction nucleotides: 9. Germline V CDR1 and CDR2: SGHTA, FQGTGA. This CDR3 has 15 amino acids. The CDR3 DNA is TGTGCCAGCACCCGGACAGGGGGAGGCGGAGATACGCAGTATTTT. Its protein is CASTRTGGGGDTQYF.

The chain couples TRBV13 to TRBJ1-2; a possible D gene is TRBD1 (5 bases). Trimming took off 1 base at V and 2 bases at J, with 8 bases between the two ends. Germline CDR1 and CDR2: PRHDT and FYEKMQ (reference sequence). The CDR3 runs 14 residues. CDR3 in amino acids: CASSLVGANYGYTF. CDR3 nucleotide sequence: TGTGCCAGCAGCTTAGTAGGGGCGAACTATGGCTACACCTTC. Full variable domain (outside the CDR3, taken from reference TRBV13 and TRBJ1-2): AAGVIQSPRHLIKEKRETATLKCYPIPRHDTVYWYQQGPGQDPQFLISFYEKMQSDKGSIPDRFSAQQFSDYHSELNMSSLELGDSALYFCASSLVGANYGYTFGSGTRLTVV.

This clone was recorded only once. The chain links TRBV27 to TRBJ2-5; D is tentatively TRBD1 or TRBD2 (5 bases each). This CDR3 is 12 amino acids long. With 5 bases removed from V and 6 bases from J, the gap between germline ends came to 10 bases. Looked up from germline, CDR1 is MNHEY and CDR2 is SMNVEV (reference sequence). CDR3 DNA sequence: TGTGCCAGCAGTGGGGGTGGGAAGACCCAGTACTTC. Amino acid sequence: CASSGGGKTQYF.

The rearrangement uses TRBV29-1 and TRBJ2-1; D not certain. This CDR3 is built from 15 residues. The germline gives CDR1 SQVTM, CDR2 ANQGSEA. The germline V and J ends were trimmed by 3 bases and 4 bases, with 16 bases remaining between them. This CDR3 is CSVDGVSLLYNEQFF. The DNA for the CDR3 is TGCAGCGTTGACGGCGTGAGCCTACTGTACAATGAGCAGTTCTTC.

The CDR3 region has the DNA TGCAGCGTTGAGTGGCAGGACGTTGAGGAGACCCAGTACTTC. The encoded protein is CSVEWQDVEETQYF. The chain uses TRBV29-1 and TRBJ2-5; D gene ambiguous. The V gene lost 3 bases and the J gene lost 5 bases, with 16 bases spanning the gap. The CDR3 contains 14 residues. Germline V CDR1 and CDR2: SQVTM, ANQGSEA.

V gene TRBV29-1 combines with J gene TRBJ1-1; unclear D gene. Germline CDR1 reads SQVTM; CDR2 reads ANQGSEA. This CDR3 is built from 10 residues. Trimming took 4 bases from V and 4 from J, leaving 4 bases between them. The CDR3 coding sequence is TGCAGCGTTGGGTTCACTGAAGCTTTCTTT. Translation: CSVGFTEAFF.

This clone has a single count. The chain joins TRBV7-7 to TRBJ2-3; no clear D gene. The CDR3 totals 14 residues. Germline loops: CDR1 SSHAT, CDR2 FNYEAQ (reference sequence). V lost 5 bases and J lost 2, with 11 bases in between. This CDR3 is CASSQLESTDTQYF. CDR3 in DNA: TGTGCCAGCAGCCAGCTGGAATCCACAGATACGCAGTATTTT.

The chain carries TRBV2 and TRBJ1-5, with unresolved D. Trimming cost V 6 bases and J 6 bases, with 9 bases left between them. There are 12 residues in the CDR3. The germline CDR1 and CDR2 sequences are SNHLY and FYNNEI. The CDR3 DNA follows: TGTGCCAGCAGGGATATGGGTCAGCCCCAGCATTTT. It specifies CASRDMGQPQHF.

V is TRBV9 and J is TRBJ1-2; D is unresolved. This CDR3 has 14 amino acids. Trimming pared 4 bases from V and 1 base from J, leaving 11 bases between. Germline CDR1 SGDLS, CDR2 YYNGEE. CDR3 coding DNA: TGTGCCAGCAGCTCAGAGAGACTTAACTATGGCTACACCTTC. The encoded protein is CASSSERLNYGYTF.

The chain carries TRBV27 and TRBJ2-1; 9 nucleotides align to TRBD2. The germline CDR1 and CDR2 sequences are MNHEY and SMNVEV (reference sequence). The CDR3 is 16 amino acids. J was trimmed by 0 bases and V by 4 bases; bases with no gene match: 4. CDR3 region: CASSSSGRRSYNEQFF. CDR3 DNA: TGTGCCAGCAGTTCGAGCGGGAGGCGCTCCTACAATGAGCAGTTCTTC.

The chain employs TRBV25-1 and TRBJ2-1; TRBD2 agrees at 7 bases. Germline CDR1 MGHDK, CDR2 SYGVNS. The CDR3 has 16 residues. V lost 1 base to trimming and J lost 5 bases; unmatched junction nucleotides: 8. The CDR3 is CASSEWLERDDNEQFF. DNA for the CDR3: TGTGCCAGCAGTGAATGGTTAGAGCGGGACGACAATGAGCAGTTCTTC.

This clone was observed a few times. The rearrangement links TRBV19 to TRBJ2-2; TRBD1 matches 12 bases. Trimming removed 5 bases from V and 3 bases from J; junction bases left unmatched: 7. The CDR3 extends over 17 amino acids. Germline values: CDR1 LNHDA, CDR2 SQIVND (reference sequence). The CDR3 protein is CASSYSGTGGYTGELFF. DNA of the CDR3: TGTGCCAGTAGTTACTCCGGGACAGGGGGCTACACCGGGGAGCTGTTTTTT. The entire variable domain, with the rest obtained from reference TRBV19 and TRBJ2-2, is as follows: DGGITQSPKYLFRKEGQNVTLSCEQNLNHDAMYWYRQDPGQGLRLIYYSQIVNDFQKGDIAEGYSVSREKKESFPLTVTSAQKNPTAFYLCASSYSGTGGYTGELFFGEGSRLTVL.

V is TRBV5-6 and J is TRBJ2-5; a possible D gene is TRBD1 (6 bases). V dropped 4 bases and J dropped 6 bases, with 19 bases sitting between them. This CDR3 has 15 residues. Germline CDR1 and CDR2: SGHDT and YYEEEE. The CDR3 protein is CASSLRGEGLKTQYF. The CDR3 DNA reads as TGTGCCAGCAGCCTCAGGGGCGAGGGTTTGAAGACCCAGTACTTC.

V is TRBV4-3 and J is TRBJ2-2; D may be TRBD1 (6 bases). The CDR3 is 18 amino acids. Trimming took off 3 bases at V and 4 bases at J, with 21 bases between the two ends. The V gene's germline CDR1 is LGHNA and CDR2 YSLEER. This CDR3 reads CASSHLQGSGTTTGELFF. The CDR3 DNA reads TGCGCCAGCAGCCATCTACAGGGTTCCGGGACAACCACCGGGGAGCTGTTTTTT.

The V gene is TRBV2, the J gene TRBJ2-7; 10 nucleotides agree with TRBD1. There are 16 residues in the CDR3. V shed 3 bases and J 6 bases; nucleotides not matched to a gene: 11. The germline V gene has CDR1 SNHLY and CDR2 FYNNEI. The CDR3 DNA is TGTGCCAGCAGTGAGAAGCGGACAGGGGGTCTCGGCGAGCAGTACTTC. Amino acid sequence: CASSEKRTGGLGEQYF.

In this sample, this clone turned up once. The chain is built from TRBV6-4 and TRBJ2-1; D is unresolved. CDR1 and CDR2 (germline): MRHNA, SNTAGT. The length of the CDR3 is 15 residues. Deletions cut 5 bases from V and 10 bases from J, with 21 bases between. CDR3 DNA: TGTGCCAGCAGTTCACTCAGAGAAGGCTTGGGCGAGCAGTTCTTC. As protein: CASSSLREGLGEQFF.

V and J are TRBV5-6 and TRBJ2-1, with TRBD1 as a possible D gene (5 bases). Trimming left V 2 bases short and J 4 bases short, with 16 bases between. Germline CDR1 is SGHDT and CDR2 is YYEEEE. The CDR3 has 16 residues. CDR3 protein: CASSFVDTQFYNEQFF. The CDR3 DNA reads TGTGCCAGCAGCTTCGTGGACACCCAGTTTTACAATGAGCAGTTCTTC.

The J gene is TRBJ2-2, the V gene TRBV5-1; 7 nucleotides line up with TRBD2. Trimming at V came to 0 bases and at J to 5 bases, leaving 7 bases not matched to a gene. CDR1 SGHRS and CDR2 YFSETQ come from the germline V gene. This CDR3 has 16 residues. The CDR3 DNA sequence: TGCGCCAGCAGCTTGGGTGCGGCGGGAGTTACCGGGGAGCTGTTTTTT. It is translated as CASSLGAAGVTGELFF.

Comment on this clone: Other DNA sequences in the sample encode the same CDR3. The chain joins TRBV6-5 to TRBJ2-5; D is undetermined. V was shortened by 0 bases and J by 2 bases, with 4 bases between the two germline ends. This CDR3 region has 13 residues. The V gene's germline CDR1 is MNHEY and CDR2 SVGAGI. The CDR3 DNA is TGTGCCAGCAGTTACTCCGGACAAGAGACCCAGTACTTC. It is translated as CASSYSGQETQYF.

This chain links TRBV29-1 with TRBJ2-3; D possibly corresponds to TRBD2 (7 bases). This CDR3 is 14 amino acids long. Germline V gene lookup returns CDR1 SQVTM and CDR2 ANQGSEA. V was cut by 4 bases and J by 5 bases, with 16 bases left in between. CDR3: CSVVPRGQEDTQYF. Written as DNA, the CDR3 is TGCAGCGTTGTCCCGCGGGGGCAGGAAGATACGCAGTATTTT.

The chain employs TRBV7-9 and TRBJ2-2; perhaps TRBD2 as D (6 bases). Trimming removed 1 base at V and 5 bases at J, with 23 bases between. The CDR3 contains 19 residues. The germline V gene encodes CDR1 SEHNR and CDR2 FQNEAQ (reference sequence). CDR3 in DNA: TGTGCCAGCAGCTTAGACTCGAGAAGGACTACCCTCCAGACCGGGGAGCTGTTTTTT. Protein product: CASSLDSRRTTLQTGELFF.

This chain links TRBV19 with TRBJ2-1; 9 nucleotides agree with TRBD2. The V gene end was trimmed by 2 bases and the J gene end by 4 bases; junction bases not matched to a gene: 12. From germline, CDR1 is LNHDA and CDR2 SQIVND (reference sequence). The CDR3 consists of 18 residues. CDR3 amino acids: CASSILASGTRLYNEQFF. Here the CDR3 DNA reads TGTGCCAGTAGTATATTGGCTAGCGGGACGAGATTATACAATGAGCAGTTCTTC.

This chain joins TRBV7-3 and TRBJ2-1, with 7 nucleotides matching TRBD2. From germline, CDR1 is SGHTA and CDR2 FQGTGA. CDR3 length equals 16 residues. The V segment lost 2 bases and the J segment 0 bases; nucleotides outside the gene matches: 4. CDR3 loop: CASSLGPGGSYNEQFF. CDR3 nucleotides: TGTGCCAGCAGCTTAGGCCCGGGGGGCTCCTACAATGAGCAGTTCTTC.